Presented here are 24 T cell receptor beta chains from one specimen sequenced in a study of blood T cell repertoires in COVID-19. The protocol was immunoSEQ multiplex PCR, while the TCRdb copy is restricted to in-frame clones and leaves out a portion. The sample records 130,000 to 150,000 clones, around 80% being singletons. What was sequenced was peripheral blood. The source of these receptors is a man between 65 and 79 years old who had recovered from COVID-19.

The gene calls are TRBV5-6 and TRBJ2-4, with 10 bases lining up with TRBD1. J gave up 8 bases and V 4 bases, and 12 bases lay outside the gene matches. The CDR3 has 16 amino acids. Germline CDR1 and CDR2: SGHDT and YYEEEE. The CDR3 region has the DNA TGTGCCAGCAGCGCCGCCGGGACAGGGGTAGGTGACATTCAGTACTTC. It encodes CASSAAGTGVGDIQYF.

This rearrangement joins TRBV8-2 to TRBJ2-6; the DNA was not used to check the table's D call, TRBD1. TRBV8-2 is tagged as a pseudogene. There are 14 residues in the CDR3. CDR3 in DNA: TGTGGCCAGGATAACCAAAGTCGGGCCAACGTCCTGACTTTC. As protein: CGQDNQSRANVLTF.

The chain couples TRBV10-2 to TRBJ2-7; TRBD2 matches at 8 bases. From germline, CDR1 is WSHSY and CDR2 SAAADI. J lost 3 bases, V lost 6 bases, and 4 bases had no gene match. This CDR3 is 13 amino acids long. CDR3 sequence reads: CASRSGSVYEQYF. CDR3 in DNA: TGCGCCAGCAGGAGCGGGAGTGTCTACGAGCAGTACTTC.

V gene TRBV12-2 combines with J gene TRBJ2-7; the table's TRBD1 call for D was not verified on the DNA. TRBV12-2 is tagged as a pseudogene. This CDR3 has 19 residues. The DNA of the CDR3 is TGTGCAAGTCGCTTAGCGTTCCACGGATTGACAGGGGAGTCCTACGAGCAGTACTTC. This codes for CASRLAFHGLTGESYEQYF.

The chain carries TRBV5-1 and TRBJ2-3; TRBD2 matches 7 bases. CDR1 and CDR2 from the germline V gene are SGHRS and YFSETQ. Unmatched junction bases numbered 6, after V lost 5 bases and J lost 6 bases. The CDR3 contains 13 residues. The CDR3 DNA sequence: TGCGCCAGCAGTGGAGGGAGGGCGGATACGCAGTATTTT. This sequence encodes CASSGGRADTQYF.

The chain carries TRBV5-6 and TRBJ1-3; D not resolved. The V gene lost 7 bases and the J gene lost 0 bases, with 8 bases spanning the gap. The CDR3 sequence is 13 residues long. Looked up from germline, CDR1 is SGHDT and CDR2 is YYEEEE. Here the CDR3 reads CASQRSSGNTIYF. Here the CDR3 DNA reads TGTGCCAGCCAACGGAGCTCTGGAAACACCATATATTTT.

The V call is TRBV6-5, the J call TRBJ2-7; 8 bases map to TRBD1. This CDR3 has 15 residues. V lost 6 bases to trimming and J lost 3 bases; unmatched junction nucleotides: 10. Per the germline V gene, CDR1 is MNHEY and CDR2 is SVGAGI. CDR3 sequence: CASRATGGPFYEQYF. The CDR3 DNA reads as TGTGCCAGCAGGGCAACAGGGGGACCCTTCTACGAGCAGTACTTC.

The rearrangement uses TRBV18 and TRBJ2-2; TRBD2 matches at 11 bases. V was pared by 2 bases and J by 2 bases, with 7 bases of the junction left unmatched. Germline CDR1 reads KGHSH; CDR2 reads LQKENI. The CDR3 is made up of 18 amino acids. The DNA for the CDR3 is TGTGCCAGCTCACCATCGGGACTAGCGGAATATAACACCGGGGAGCTGTTTTTT. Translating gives CASSPSGLAEYNTGELFF. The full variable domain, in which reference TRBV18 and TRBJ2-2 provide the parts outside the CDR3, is NAGVMQNPRHLVRRRGQEARLRCSPMKGHSHVYWYRQLPEEGLKFMVYLQKENIIDESGMPKERFSAEFPKEGPSILRIQQVVRGDSAAYFCASSPSGLAEYNTGELFFGEGSRLTVL.

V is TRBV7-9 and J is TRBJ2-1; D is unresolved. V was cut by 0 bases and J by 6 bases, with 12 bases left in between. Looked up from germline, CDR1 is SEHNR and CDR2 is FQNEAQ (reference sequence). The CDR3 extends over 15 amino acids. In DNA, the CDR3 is TGTGCCAGCAGCTTAGCTGGCAGTTTTGGCAATGAGCAGTTCTTC. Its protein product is CASSLAGSFGNEQFF.

The CDR3 loop is CASSLPGLASDTQYF. CDR3 DNA sequence: TGTGCCAGCAGTTTACCGGGACTAGCGTCAGATACGCAGTATTTT. This chain joins TRBV28 and TRBJ2-3; 10 nucleotides agree with TRBD2. The CDR3 is 15 amino acids. V gave up 2 bases and J gave up 4 bases; unmatched junction bases: 3. The germline CDR1 and CDR2 sequences are MDHEN and SYDVKM.

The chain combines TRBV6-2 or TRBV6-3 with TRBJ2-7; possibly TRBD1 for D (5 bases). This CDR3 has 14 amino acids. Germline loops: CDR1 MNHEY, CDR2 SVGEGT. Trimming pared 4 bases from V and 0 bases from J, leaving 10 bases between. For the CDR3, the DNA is TGTGCCAGCAGTTTCAGGGTTAGCTCCTACGAGCAGTACTTC. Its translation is CASSFRVSSYEQYF.

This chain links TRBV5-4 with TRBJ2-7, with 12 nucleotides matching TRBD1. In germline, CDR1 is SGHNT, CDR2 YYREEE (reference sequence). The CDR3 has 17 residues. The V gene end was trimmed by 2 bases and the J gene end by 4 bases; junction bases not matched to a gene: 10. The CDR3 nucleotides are TGTGCCAGCAGCTTCGAAAGTGGGACAGGGGGCGGGTACGAGCAGTACTTC. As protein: CASSFESGTGGGYEQYF. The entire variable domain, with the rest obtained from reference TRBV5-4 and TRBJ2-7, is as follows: ETGVTQSPTHLIKTRGQQVTLRCSSQSGHNTVSWYQQALGQGPQFIFQYYREEENGRGNFPPRFSGLQFPNYSSELNVNALELDDSALYLCASSFESGTGGGYEQYFGPGTRLTVT.

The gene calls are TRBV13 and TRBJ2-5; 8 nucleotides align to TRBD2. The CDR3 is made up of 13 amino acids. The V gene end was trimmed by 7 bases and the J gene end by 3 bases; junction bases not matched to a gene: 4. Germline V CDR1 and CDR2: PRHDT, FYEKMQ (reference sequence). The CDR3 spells CASNGREEETQYF. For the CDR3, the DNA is TGTGCCAGCAACGGGCGGGAGGAAGAGACCCAGTACTTC.

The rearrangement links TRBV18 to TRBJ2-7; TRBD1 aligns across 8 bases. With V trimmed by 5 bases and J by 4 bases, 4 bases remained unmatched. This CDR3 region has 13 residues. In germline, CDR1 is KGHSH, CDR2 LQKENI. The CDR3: CASSWDRLYEQYF. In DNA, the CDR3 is TGTGCCAGCTCATGGGACAGGCTGTACGAGCAGTACTTC.

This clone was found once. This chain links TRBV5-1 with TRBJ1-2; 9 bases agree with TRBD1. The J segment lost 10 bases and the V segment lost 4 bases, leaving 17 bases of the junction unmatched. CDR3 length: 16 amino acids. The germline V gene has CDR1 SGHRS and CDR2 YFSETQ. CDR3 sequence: CASSQNGAGQGGDYTF. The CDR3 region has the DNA TGCGCCAGCAGCCAAAATGGAGCGGGACAGGGTGGAGACTACACCTTC.

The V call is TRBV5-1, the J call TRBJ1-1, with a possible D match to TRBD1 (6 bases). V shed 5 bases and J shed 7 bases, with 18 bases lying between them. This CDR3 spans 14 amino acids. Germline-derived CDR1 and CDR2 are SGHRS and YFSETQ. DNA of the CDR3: TGCGCCAGCAGAACGGACAGTAGCGCCCTTGAAGCTTTCTTT. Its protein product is CASRTDSSALEAFF. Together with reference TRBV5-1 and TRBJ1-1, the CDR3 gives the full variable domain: KAGVTQTPRYLIKTRGQQVTLSCSPISGHRSVSWYQQTPGQGLQFLFEYFSETQRNKGNFPGRFSGRQFSNSRSEMNVSTLELGDSALYLCASRTDSSALEAFFGQGTRLTVV.

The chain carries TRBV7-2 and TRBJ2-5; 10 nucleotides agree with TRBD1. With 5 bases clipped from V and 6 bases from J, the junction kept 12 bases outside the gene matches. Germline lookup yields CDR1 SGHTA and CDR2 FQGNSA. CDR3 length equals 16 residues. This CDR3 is CASSPLGDRGGKTQYF. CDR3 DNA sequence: TGTGCCAGCAGCCCTCTCGGGGACAGGGGTGGGAAGACCCAGTACTTC. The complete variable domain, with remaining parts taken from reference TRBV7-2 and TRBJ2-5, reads GAGVSQSPSNKVTEKGKDVELRCDPISGHTALYWYRQSLGQGLEFLIYFQGNSAPDKSGLPSDRFSAERTGGSVSTLTIQRTQQEDSAVYLCASSPLGDRGGKTQYFGPGTRLLVL.

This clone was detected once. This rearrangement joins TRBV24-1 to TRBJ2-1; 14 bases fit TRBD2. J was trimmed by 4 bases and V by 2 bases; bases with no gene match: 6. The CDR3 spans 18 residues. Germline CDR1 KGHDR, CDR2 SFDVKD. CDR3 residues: CATSDSTSGRAGYNEQFF. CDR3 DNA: TGTGCCACCAGTGATTCGACTAGCGGGAGGGCCGGTTACAATGAGCAGTTCTTC.

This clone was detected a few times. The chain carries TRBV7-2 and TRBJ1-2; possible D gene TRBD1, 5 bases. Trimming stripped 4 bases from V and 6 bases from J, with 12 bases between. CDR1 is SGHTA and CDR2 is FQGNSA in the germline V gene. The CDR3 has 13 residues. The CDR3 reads CASSSYQGNGYTF. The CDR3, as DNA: TGTGCCAGCAGCTCATACCAGGGTAATGGCTACACCTTC.

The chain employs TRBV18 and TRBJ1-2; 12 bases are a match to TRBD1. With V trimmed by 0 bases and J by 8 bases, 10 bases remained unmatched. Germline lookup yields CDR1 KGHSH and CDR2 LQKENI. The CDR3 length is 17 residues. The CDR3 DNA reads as TGTGCCAGCTCACCACCGCGGGACAGGGGGCAGGAATACGGCTACACCTTC. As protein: CASSPPRDRGQEYGYTF. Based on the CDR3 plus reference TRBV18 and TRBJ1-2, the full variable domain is NAGVMQNPRHLVRRRGQEARLRCSPMKGHSHVYWYRQLPEEGLKFMVYLQKENIIDESGMPKERFSAEFPKEGPSILRIQQVVRGDSAAYFCASSPPRDRGQEYGYTFGSGTRLTVV.

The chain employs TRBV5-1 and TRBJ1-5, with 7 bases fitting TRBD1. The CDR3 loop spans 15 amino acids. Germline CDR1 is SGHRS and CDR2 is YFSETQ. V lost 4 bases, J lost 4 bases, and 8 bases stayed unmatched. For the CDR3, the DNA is TGCGCCAGCAGCACGACTCCGGGACAGAATCAGCCCCAGCATTTT. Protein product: CASSTTPGQNQPQHF.

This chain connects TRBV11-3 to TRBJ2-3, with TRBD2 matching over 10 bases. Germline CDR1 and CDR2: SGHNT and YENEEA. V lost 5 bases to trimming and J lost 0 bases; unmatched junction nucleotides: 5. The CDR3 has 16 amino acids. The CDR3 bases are TGTGCCAGCAGCCCGACGACTAGCGGGAGCACAGATACGCAGTATTTT. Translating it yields CASSPTTSGSTDTQYF.

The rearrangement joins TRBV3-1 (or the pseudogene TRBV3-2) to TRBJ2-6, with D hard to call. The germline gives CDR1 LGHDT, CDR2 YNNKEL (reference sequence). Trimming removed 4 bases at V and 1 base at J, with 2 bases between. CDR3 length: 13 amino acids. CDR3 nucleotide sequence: TGTGCCAGCAGCCCTTCTGGGGCCAACGTCCTGACTTTC. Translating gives CASSPSGANVLTF.

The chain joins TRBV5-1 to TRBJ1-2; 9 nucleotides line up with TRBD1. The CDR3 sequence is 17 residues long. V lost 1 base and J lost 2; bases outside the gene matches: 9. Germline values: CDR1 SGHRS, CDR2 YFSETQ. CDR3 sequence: CASSLWTGEKSNYGYTF. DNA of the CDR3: TGCGCCAGCAGCTTGTGGACAGGGGAGAAATCCAACTATGGCTACACCTTC.